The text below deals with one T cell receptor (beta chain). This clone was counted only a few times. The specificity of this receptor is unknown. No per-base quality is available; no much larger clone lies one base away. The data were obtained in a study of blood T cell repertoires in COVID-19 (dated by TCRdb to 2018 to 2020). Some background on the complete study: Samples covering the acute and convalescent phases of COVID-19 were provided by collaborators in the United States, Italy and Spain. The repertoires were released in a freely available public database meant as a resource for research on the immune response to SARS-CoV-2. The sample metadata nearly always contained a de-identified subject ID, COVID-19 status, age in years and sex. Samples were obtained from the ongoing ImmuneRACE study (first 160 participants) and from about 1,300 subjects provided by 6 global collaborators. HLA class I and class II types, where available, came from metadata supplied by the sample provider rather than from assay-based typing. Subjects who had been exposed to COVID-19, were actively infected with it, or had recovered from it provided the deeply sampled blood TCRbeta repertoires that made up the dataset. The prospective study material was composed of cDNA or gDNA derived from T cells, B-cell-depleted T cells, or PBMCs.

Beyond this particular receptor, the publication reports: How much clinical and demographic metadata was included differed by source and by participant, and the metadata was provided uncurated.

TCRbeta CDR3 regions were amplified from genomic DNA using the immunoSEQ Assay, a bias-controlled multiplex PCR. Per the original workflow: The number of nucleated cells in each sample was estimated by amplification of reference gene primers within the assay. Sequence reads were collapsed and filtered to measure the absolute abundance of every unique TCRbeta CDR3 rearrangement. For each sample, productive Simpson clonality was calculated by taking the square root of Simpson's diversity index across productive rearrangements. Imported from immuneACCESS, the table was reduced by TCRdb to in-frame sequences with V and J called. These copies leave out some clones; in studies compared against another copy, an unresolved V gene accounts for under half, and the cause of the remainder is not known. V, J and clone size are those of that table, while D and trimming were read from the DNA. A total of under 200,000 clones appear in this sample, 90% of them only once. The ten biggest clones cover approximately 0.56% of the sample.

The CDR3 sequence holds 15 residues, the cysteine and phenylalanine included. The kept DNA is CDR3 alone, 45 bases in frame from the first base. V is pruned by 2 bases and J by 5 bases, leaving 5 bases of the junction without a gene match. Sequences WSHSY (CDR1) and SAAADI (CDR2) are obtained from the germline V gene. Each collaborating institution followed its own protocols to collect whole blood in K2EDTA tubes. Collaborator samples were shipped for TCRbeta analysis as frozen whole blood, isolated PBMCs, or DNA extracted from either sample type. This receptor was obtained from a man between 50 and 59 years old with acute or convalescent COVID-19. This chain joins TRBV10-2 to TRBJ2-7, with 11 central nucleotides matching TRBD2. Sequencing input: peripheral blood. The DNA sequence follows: TGCGCCAGCAGTGAGCGACTAGCGGGATTCCACGAGCAGTACTTC. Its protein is CASSERLAGFHEQYF.